The entry below gives a single TCR beta chain sequence along with its context. Its specificity is unknown. Naive CD4+ cells had CD25+ Tregs removed. The germline V gene encodes CDR1 SGHTA and CDR2 FQGNSA. V gave up 4 bases and J gave up 3 bases, with 13 bases separating them. The CDR3 loop spans 15 amino acids. Study-level points and caveats: Whole repertoires were not studied in the larger cohort, only one V-J beta rearrangement. Greatest tumor Treg TCR overlap was with tumor naive CD4+ cells. The TCR gene usage of tumor memory CD4+ T cells clustered together with blood and lymph node memory CD4+ cells and with lymph node naive CD4+ cells.

Each CDR3 protein gets one entry after TCRdb re-called the 5' RACE reads with MiXCR. The sample records approximately 31,000 distinct CDR3 sequences, about 26% being singletons. Sequencing input: naive CD4+ T cells sorted from a lymph node. Subset here: naive CD4+ T cells, CD4+CD45RA+CD25-. The chain has TRBV7-2 and TRBJ2-4, with D possibly called TRBD1 or TRBD2 (5 bases each). The clonotype originates from a female donor with breast cancer. In DNA form, the CDR3 reads TGTGCCAGCAGCTCCCGAAGGGACGGCAAAAACATTCAGTACTTC. Amino acids: CASSSRRDGKNIQYF.